Following are 2 T cell receptor beta chains from one sample sequenced in a study of cytomegalovirus exposure and HLA in healthy donors. Measured with immunoSEQ multiplex PCR; TCRdb has only the in-frame clones, and not every one. The data hold some 83,000 clones, with 94% observed a single time. Sequencing was performed on PBMCs. The receptors originated from a woman aged 18-29 years in good health and CMV-seronegative.

Worth noting for this clone: Additional DNA sequences in this sample encode the identical CDR3. The chain couples TRBV11-2 to TRBJ2-7, with D perhaps TRBD2 (6 bases). Germline assignment: CDR1 SGHAT and CDR2 FQNNGV. Trimming pared 3 bases from V and 3 bases from J, leaving 9 bases between. The CDR3 is 13 residues long. The CDR3 DNA sequence: TGTGCCAGCAGCTTGGACGGGGGCTACGAGCAGTACTTC. Residues: CASSLDGGYEQYF.

The rearrangement links TRBV7-2 to TRBJ2-7; D is possibly TRBD1 (5 bases). This CDR3 is 14 amino acids long. V shed 7 bases and J shed 2 bases, with 15 bases lying between them. The V gene's germline CDR1 is SGHTA and CDR2 FQGNSA. CDR3 sequence: CASNDRDLTYEQYF. As DNA, the CDR3 is TGTGCCAGCAACGACAGAGACCTGACCTACGAGCAGTACTTC.